Detailed here is one T cell receptor beta chain. TCRdb's copy holds only in-frame clones and misses some; the assay was immunoSEQ multiplex PCR. The sample yields over 150,000 clones, roughly 92% seen once. This entry is derived from a study of T cell responses to AZD1222 COVID-19 vaccine. The overall study: Whether given at about 4 or about 12 weeks, second doses were pooled.

The starting material was peripheral blood, obtained on day 0 of AZD1222 vaccination. This clonotype was sampled from an adult in good health.

The CDR3 is CASSLTSNYNEQFF. The CDR3 DNA is TGTGCCAGCAGCTTAACGTCTAACTACAATGAGCAGTTCTTC. The chain uses TRBV7-3 and TRBJ2-1; D unclear. The CDR3 sequence is 14 residues long. Germline CDR1 is SGHTA and CDR2 is FQGTGA. V was trimmed by 0 bases and J by 3 bases, leaving 6 bases between them.